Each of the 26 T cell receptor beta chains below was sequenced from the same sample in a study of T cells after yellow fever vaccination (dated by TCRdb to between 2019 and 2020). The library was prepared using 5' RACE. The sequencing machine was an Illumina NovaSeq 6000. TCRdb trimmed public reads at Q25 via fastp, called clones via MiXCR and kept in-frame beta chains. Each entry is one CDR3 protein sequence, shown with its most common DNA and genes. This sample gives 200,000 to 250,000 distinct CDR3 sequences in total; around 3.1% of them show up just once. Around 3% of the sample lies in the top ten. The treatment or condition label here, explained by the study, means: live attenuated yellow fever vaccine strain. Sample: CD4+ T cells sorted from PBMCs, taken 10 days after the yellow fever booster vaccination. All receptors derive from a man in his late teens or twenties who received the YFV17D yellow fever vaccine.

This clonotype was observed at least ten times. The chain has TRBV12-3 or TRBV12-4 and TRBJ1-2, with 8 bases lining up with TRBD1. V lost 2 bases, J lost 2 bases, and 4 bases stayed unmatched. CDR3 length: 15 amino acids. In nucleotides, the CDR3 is TGTGCCAGCAGTTTACTCCAGGGGGCAAACTATGGCTACACCTTC. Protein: CASSLLQGANYGYTF.

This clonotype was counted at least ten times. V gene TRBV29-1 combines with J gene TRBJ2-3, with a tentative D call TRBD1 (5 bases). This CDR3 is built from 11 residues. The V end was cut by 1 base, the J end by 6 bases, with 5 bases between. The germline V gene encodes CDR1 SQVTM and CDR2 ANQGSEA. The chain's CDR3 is CSVEGQDTQYF. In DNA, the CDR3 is TGCAGCGTTGAAGGACAGGATACGCAGTATTTT.

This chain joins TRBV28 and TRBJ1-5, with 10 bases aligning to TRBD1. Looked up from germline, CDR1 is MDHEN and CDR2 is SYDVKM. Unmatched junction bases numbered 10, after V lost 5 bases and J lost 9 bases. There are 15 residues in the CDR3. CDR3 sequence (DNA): TGTGCCAGCAGTGGGGCCGGGACAGGGGCTGGGCCCCAGCATTTT. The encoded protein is CASSGAGTGAGPQHF. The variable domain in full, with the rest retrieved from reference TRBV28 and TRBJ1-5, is DVKVTQSSRYLVKRTGEKVFLECVQDMDHENMFWYRQDPGLGLRLIYFSYDVKMKEKGDIPEGYSVSREKKERFSLILESASTNQTSMYLCASSGAGTGAGPQHFGDGTRLSIL.

This chain's CDR3 is CSVVPGVGDTQYF. The CDR3, as DNA: TGCAGCGTTGTCCCGGGGGTCGGAGATACGCAGTATTTT. The chain uses TRBV29-1 and TRBJ2-3; maybe TRBD2 (6 bases). The CDR3 consists of 13 residues. Germline CDR1 and CDR2: SQVTM and ANQGSEA. V gave up 4 bases and J gave up 5 bases, with 13 bases separating them.

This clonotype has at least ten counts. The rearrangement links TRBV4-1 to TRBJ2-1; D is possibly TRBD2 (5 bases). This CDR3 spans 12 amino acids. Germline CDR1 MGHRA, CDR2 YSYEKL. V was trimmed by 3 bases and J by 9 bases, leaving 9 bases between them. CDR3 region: CASSHPGSEQFF. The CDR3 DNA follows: TGCGCCAGCAGCCACCCGGGGAGTGAGCAGTTCTTC.

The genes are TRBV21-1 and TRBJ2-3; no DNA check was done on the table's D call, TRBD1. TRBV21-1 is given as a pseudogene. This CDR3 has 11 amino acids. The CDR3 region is CASVEGVSQYF. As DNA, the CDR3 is TGTGCCAGCGTCGAGGGGGTATCGCAGTATTTT.

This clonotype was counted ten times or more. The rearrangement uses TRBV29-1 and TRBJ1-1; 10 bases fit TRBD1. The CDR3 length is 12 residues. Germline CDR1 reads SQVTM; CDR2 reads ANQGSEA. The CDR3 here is CPQDRGLTEAFF. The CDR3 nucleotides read TGCCCTCAAGACAGGGGGCTCACTGAAGCTTTCTTT.

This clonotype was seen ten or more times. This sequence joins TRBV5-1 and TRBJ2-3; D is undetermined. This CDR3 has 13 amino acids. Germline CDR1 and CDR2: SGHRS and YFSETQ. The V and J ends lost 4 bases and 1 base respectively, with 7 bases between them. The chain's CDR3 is CASSPDGTDTQYF. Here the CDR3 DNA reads TGCGCCAGCAGCCCGGATGGCACAGATACGCAGTATTTT.

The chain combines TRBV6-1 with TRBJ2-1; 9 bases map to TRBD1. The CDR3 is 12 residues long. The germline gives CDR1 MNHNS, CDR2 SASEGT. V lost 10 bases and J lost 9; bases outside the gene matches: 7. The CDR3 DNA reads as TGTGCCACCGTAGAGACAGGGGGTGAGCAGTTCTTC. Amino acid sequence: CATVETGGEQFF.

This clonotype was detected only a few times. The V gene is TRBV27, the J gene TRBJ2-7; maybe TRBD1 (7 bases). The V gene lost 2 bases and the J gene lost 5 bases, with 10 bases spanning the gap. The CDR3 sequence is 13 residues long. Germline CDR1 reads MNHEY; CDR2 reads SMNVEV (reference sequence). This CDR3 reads CASSLIRGDEQYF. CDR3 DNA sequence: TGTGCCAGCAGTTTAATCAGGGGGGACGAGCAGTACTTC.

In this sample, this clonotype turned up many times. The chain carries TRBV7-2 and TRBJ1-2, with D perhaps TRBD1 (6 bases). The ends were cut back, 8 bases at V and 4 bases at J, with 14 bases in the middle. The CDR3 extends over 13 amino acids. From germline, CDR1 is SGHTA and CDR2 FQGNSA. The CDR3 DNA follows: TGTGCCAGCGAGGCCGGGGGGCTCTATGGCTACACCTTC. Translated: CASEAGGLYGYTF.

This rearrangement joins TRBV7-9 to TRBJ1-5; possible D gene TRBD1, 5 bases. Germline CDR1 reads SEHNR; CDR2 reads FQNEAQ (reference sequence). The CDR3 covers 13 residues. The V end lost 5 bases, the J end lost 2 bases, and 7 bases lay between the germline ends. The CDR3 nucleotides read TGTGCCAGCAGCCGGGGGGGCAATCAGCCCCAGCATTTT. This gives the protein CASSRGGNQPQHF.

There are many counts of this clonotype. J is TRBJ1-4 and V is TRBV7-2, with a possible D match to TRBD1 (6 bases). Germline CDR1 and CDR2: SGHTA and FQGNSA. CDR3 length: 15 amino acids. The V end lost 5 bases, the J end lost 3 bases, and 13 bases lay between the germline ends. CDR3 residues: CASSGHRAANEKLFF. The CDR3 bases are TGTGCCAGCAGCGGGCACAGGGCGGCTAATGAAAAACTGTTTTTT.

Here the CDR3 reads CSVGQGESATNEKLFF. For the CDR3, the DNA is TGCAGCGTTGGACAGGGGGAATCTGCAACTAATGAAAAACTGTTTTTT. The rearrangement joins TRBV29-1 to TRBJ1-4; 9 bases agree with TRBD1. CDR1 is SQVTM, CDR2 ANQGSEA, per germline. CDR3 length: 16 amino acids. V lost 4 bases to trimming and J lost 0 bases; unmatched junction nucleotides: 6.

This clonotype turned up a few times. The CDR3 spells CASSLALGQGNTEAFF. In nucleotides, the CDR3 is TGCGCCAGCAGCCTTGCCCTGGGACAGGGGAACACTGAAGCTTTCTTT. The gene calls are TRBV4-1 and TRBJ1-1, with 9 positions matching TRBD1. Germline V gene lookup returns CDR1 MGHRA and CDR2 YSYEKL. Losses at the gene ends were 4 bases for V and 1 base for J; bases not matched to a gene: 7. This CDR3 is built from 16 residues.

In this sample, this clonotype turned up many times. The CDR3 loop is CASSFLPGQTQYF. The DNA of the CDR3 is TGTGCCAGCAGTTTCCTCCCGGGCCAGACCCAGTACTTC. J is TRBJ2-5 and V is TRBV28; D not resolved. From germline, CDR1 is MDHEN and CDR2 SYDVKM. The CDR3 extends over 13 amino acids. The germline V and J ends were trimmed by 3 bases and 6 bases, with 11 bases remaining between them.

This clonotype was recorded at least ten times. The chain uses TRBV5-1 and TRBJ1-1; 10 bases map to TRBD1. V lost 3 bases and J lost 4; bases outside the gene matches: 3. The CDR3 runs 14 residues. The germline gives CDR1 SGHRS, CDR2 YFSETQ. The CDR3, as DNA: TGCGCCAGCAGCTCCGGACAGGGGGGCACTGAAGCTTTCTTT. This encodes CASSSGQGGTEAFF.

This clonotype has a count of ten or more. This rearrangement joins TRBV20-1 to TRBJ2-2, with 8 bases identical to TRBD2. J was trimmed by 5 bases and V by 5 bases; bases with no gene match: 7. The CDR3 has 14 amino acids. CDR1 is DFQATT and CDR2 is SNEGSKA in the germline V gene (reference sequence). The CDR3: CSAQTGGATGELFF. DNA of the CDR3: TGCAGTGCTCAGACGGGGGGGGCGACCGGGGAGCTGTTTTTT.

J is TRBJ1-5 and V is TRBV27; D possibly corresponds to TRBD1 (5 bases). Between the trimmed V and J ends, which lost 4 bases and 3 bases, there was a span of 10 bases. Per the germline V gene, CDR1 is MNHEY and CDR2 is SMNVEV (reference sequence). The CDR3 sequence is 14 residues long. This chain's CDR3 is CASSSSRANQPQHF. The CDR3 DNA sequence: TGTGCCAGCAGTTCTAGCAGGGCCAATCAGCCCCAGCATTTT.

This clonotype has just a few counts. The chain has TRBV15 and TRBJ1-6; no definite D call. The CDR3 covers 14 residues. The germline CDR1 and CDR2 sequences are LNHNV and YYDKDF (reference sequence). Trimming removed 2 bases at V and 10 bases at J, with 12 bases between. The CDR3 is CATSRQRRRSPLHF. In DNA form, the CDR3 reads TGTGCCACCAGCAGACAGAGAAGGCGGTCACCCCTCCACTTT.

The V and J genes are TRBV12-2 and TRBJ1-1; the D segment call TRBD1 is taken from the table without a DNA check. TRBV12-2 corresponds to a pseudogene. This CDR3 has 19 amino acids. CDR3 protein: CASRSPSPGTGVRDTEAFF. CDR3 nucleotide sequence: TGTGCAAGTCGCTCCCCTTCTCCCGGGACAGGGGTTCGGGACACTGAAGCTTTCTTT.

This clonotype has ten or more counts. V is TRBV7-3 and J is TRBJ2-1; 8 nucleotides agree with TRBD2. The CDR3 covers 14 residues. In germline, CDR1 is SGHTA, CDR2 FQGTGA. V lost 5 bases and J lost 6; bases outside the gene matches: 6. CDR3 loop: CASSTRLASNEQFF. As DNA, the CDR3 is TGTGCCAGCAGCACCAGACTAGCGAGCAATGAGCAGTTCTTC.

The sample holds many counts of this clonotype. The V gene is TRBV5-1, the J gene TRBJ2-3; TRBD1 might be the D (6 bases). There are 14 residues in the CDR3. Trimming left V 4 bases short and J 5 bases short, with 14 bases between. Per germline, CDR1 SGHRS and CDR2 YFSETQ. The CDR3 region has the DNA TGCGCCAGCAGCCCTGGACAGCCCGGAGATACGCAGTATTTT. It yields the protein CASSPGQPGDTQYF.

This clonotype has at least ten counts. This chain's CDR3 is CASSLVVQNTGELFF. CDR3 DNA: TGCGCCAGCAGCTTGGTGGTACAGAACACCGGGGAGCTGTTTTTT. The chain carries TRBV5-1 and TRBJ2-2; no definite D call. V was cut by 0 bases and J by 1 base, with 7 bases left in between. CDR3 length equals 15 residues. Germline V gene sequence: CDR1 SGHRS, CDR2 YFSETQ.

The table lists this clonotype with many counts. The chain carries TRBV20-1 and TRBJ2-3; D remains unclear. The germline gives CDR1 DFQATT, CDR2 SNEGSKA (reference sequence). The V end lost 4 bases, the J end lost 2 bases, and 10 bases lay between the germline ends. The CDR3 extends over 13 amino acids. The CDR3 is CSAMYTNTDTQYF. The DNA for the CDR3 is TGCAGTGCTATGTACACTAACACAGATACGCAGTATTTT.

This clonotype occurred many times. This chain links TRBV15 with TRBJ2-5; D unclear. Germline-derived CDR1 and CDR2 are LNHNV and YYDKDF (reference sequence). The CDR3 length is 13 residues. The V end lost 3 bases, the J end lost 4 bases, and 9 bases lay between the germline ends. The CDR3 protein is CATSRAPPETQYF. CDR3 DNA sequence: TGTGCCACCAGCAGGGCTCCCCCAGAGACCCAGTACTTC.